Below are 32 T cell receptor beta chains sequenced from a single sample in a study of tumor and adjacent non-tumor tissue in lung cancer. Three rounds of nested PCR, following a modified ARM-PCR protocol, produced the TCRbeta library. TCRdb analysed the multiplex PCR reads with MiXCR anew, one entry per CDR3 protein. The table has 120,000 or so distinct CDR3 sequences, 66% seen once. No cell sorting was done before RNA was extracted from the tissue. Material for sequencing was lung tumor tissue. The receptors come from a man aged 25 to 40 with non-small cell lung cancer.

This clonotype was counted ten times or more. The J gene is TRBJ2-1, the V gene TRBV6-5, with TRBD1 as a possible D gene (8 bases). The CDR3 length is 15 residues. Germline CDR1 and CDR2: MNHEY and SVGAGI. The germline V and J ends were trimmed by 5 bases and 1 base, with 12 bases remaining between them. CDR3 sequence (DNA): TGTGCCAGCAGTGAACAGGGGGGGTCCTACAATGAGCAGTTCTTC. As protein: CASSEQGGSYNEQFF.

V is TRBV12-3 or TRBV12-4 and J is TRBJ1-1; D call uncertain. This CDR3 region has 15 residues. Deletions cut 5 bases from V and 3 bases from J, with 16 bases between. The CDR3 DNA is TGTGCCAGCAGTCTAATAATAACGGGAGACACTGAAGCTTTCTTT. Its protein is CASSLIITGDTEAFF.

This clonotype was counted many times. The chain employs TRBV11-2 and TRBJ1-4; 7 nucleotides agree with TRBD1. V gave up 5 bases and J gave up 8 bases; unmatched junction bases: 5. Germline loops: CDR1 SGHAT, CDR2 FQNNGV. The CDR3 totals 13 residues. The CDR3 protein is CASSQGDSEKLFF. The DNA for the CDR3 is TGTGCCAGCAGCCAGGGGGACAGCGAAAAACTGTTTTTT.

V and J are TRBV12-3 or TRBV12-4 and TRBJ2-5; 9 positions agree with TRBD2. This CDR3 spans 14 amino acids. V was pared by 6 bases and J by 7 bases, with 9 bases of the junction left unmatched. In DNA, the CDR3 is TGTGCCAGCAGATCGACTAGCGGCGGAGGGACCCAGTACTTC. Its translation is CASRSTSGGGTQYF.

Notes on this clonotype: At one boundary the junction diverges from the germline segment, which might be a read error. The gene calls are TRBV6-2 or TRBV6-3 and TRBJ1-1; D not certain. The CDR3 consists of 13 residues. Germline lookup yields CDR1 MNHEY and CDR2 SVGEGT. The CDR3 nucleotides read TGTGCCAGCAGTTACTCATCGGGCACTGAAACTTTCTTT. Translating it yields CASSYSSGTETFF.

In the case of this clonotype: An end of the junction does not agree with germline; a read error may underlie this. This chain links TRBV5-4 with TRBJ2-2, with TRBD2 matching over 12 bases. Looked up from germline, CDR1 is SGHNT and CDR2 is YYREEE (reference sequence). The CDR3 is made up of 16 amino acids. Written as DNA, the CDR3 is TGTGCCAGCAGCCCAAGGACTAGCGGGAACACCGGGGGGCTGTTTTTT. It codes for CASSPRTSGNTGGLFF.

The sample holds many counts of this clonotype. The genes are TRBV29-1 and TRBJ2-7, with 7 bases that match TRBD2. Trimming cost V 1 base and J 6 bases; bases outside gene matches: 6. This CDR3 has 13 residues. Per the germline V gene, CDR1 is SQVTM and CDR2 is ANQGSEA. The CDR3 DNA is TGCAGCGTTGAAGGGACTAGTCTTCTCGAGCAGTACTTC. Amino acids: CSVEGTSLLEQYF.

Note on this clonotype: A much larger clone sits a single nucleotide away, making a read error possible. The missing conserved phenylalanine or tryptophan at the end of this CDR3 makes a read error likely. The chain couples TRBV6-6 to TRBJ1-1, with D perhaps matching TRBD1 (6 bases). The V gene's germline CDR1 is MNHNY and CDR2 SVGAGI (reference sequence). There are 13 residues in the CDR3. V was shortened by 5 bases and J by 4 bases, with 11 bases between the two germline ends. The CDR3 loop reads CASSPGVTTEAFY. The CDR3 nucleotides are TGTGCCAGCAGTCCAGGGGTTACCACTGAAGCTTTCTAT.

This clonotype has a count of ten or more. This chain connects TRBV6-5 to TRBJ1-2; maybe TRBD1 (5 bases). This CDR3 region has 14 residues. V was clipped by 6 bases and J by 8 bases, with 19 bases between them. Germline CDR1 is MNHEY and CDR2 is SVGAGI. The CDR3 DNA reads as TGTGCCAGCAGGCTCACAGGACCCTCGGGCGGCTACACCTTC. It is translated as CASRLTGPSGGYTF.

Points on this clonotype: A single base separates this from a much larger clone, so it may be a read error. The chain uses TRBV20-1 and TRBJ2-3; 10 bases map to TRBD2. Germline values: CDR1 DFQATT, CDR2 SNEGSKA (reference sequence). This CDR3 has 15 residues. The CDR3 nucleotides are TGCGGTGCTCAAAGGACTAGCGGCTACACAGATACGCAGTATTTT. Residues: CGAQRTSGYTDTQYF.

To note about this clonotype: A much larger clone sits a single nucleotide away, making a read error possible. The chain uses TRBV12-3 or TRBV12-4 and TRBJ2-7; D remains ambiguous. This CDR3 region has 11 residues. In DNA, the CDR3 is TGTGCCATCAGTTTATCCTACGAGCAGTACTTC. Amino acid sequence: CAISLSYEQYF.

The chain carries TRBV20-1 and TRBJ2-7, with TRBD2 identical over 7 bases. V was clipped by 3 bases and J by 9 bases; unmatched bases: 14. Looked up from germline, CDR1 is DFQATT and CDR2 is SNEGSKA (reference sequence). CDR3 length equals 14 residues. The CDR3 DNA follows: TGCAGTGCTAGGGATGTGGGAGGGCACAACGGGCAGTACTTC. Amino acid sequence: CSARDVGGHNGQYF.

Details on this clonotype: A read error may be the cause here, since a much bigger clone is one base away. V gene TRBV29-1 combines with J gene TRBJ1-2, with D maybe TRBD1 (6 bases). CDR3 length equals 13 residues. Germline V CDR1 and CDR2: SQVTM, ANQGSEA. CDR3: CSVEGPGGYGNTF. CDR3 DNA: TGCAGCGTCGAAGGACCGGGGGGCTATGGCAACACCTTC.

On this clonotype itself: It may be a read error: a sequence one base away is much more abundant. The chain joins TRBV6-5 to TRBJ2-7; D might be TRBD1 (6 bases). Looked up from germline, CDR1 is MNHEY and CDR2 is SVGAGI. The CDR3 is 13 residues long. The V end lost 11 bases, the J end lost 7 bases, and 21 bases lay between the germline ends. CDR3 coding DNA: TGTGCCGCTCTGGACAGCACTTGGGGAGAGCAGTACTTC. As protein: CAALDSTWGEQYF.

With regard to this clonotype: The junction shows a germline mismatch at one end, possibly a read error. The V and J genes are TRBV20-1 and TRBJ2-5; D uncertain. Germline loops: CDR1 DFQATT, CDR2 SNEGSKA (reference sequence). This CDR3 has 15 residues. The chain's CDR3 is CNARAPGFPQETQYF. CDR3 nucleotide sequence: TGCAATGCTAGAGCCCCAGGATTTCCCCAAGAGACCCAGTACTTC.

There are a few counts of this clonotype. Possible read error: a much larger clone is one base away. The chain employs TRBV6-6 and TRBJ1-5; tentatively, D is TRBD1 (5 bases). This CDR3 has 13 residues. Germline loops: CDR1 MNHNY, CDR2 SVGAGI (reference sequence). Trimming cost V 4 bases and J 4 bases, with 8 bases left between them. The CDR3 spells CASSFQGNQPQHF. CDR3 nucleotides: TGTGCCAGCAGTTTTCAGGGAAATCAGCCCCAGCATTTT.

This chain uses TRBV11-2 with TRBJ2-7; 9 bases map to TRBD2. CDR1 SGHAT and CDR2 FQNNGV come from the germline V gene. The CDR3 consists of 19 residues. The V and J ends lost 0 bases and 3 bases, in that order; junction bases with no gene match: 15. CDR3 coding DNA: TGTGCCAGCAGCTTAGAAGTAGCGGGAGTCGGACAATCAGGCTACGAGCAGTACTTC. It specifies CASSLEVAGVGQSGYEQYF.

This clonotype is a singleton in its sample. The CDR3 ends on some other residue instead of the conserved phenylalanine or tryptophan, so this is likely a read error. CDR3 nucleotide sequence: TGCAGCGTTGAGCAACATGAGCAGTTCCTC. It is translated as CSVEQHEQFL. The chain has TRBV29-1 and TRBJ2-1; unclear D gene. The CDR3 has 10 residues. Trimming took off 3 bases at V and 8 bases at J, with 5 bases between the two ends. The germline CDR1 and CDR2 sequences are SQVTM and ANQGSEA.

Worth noting for this clonotype: A much larger clonotype is one base distant, so this may be a read error. V and J are TRBV29-1 and TRBJ2-2; possibly TRBD1 for D (6 bases). The CDR3 covers 14 residues. With 7 bases removed from V and 5 bases from J, the gap between germline ends came to 17 bases. In germline, CDR1 is SQVTM, CDR2 ANQGSEA. Here the CDR3 DNA reads TGCAGCGCCGAGGGGGTAGGGCAAACCGGGGAGCTGTTTTTT. Translation: CSAEGVGQTGELFF.

Comment on this clonotype: This sequence may be a read error, since a much larger clone differs from it by one base. The J gene is TRBJ2-3, the V gene TRBV7-8; D might be TRBD1 (5 bases). Germline-derived CDR1 and CDR2 are SGHVS and FQNEAQ. Trimming pared 6 bases from V and 5 bases from J, leaving 12 bases between. There are 13 residues in the CDR3. The CDR3, as DNA: TGTGCCAGCAGTAAAATCCAGGGAGATACGCAGTATTTT. This gives the protein CASSKIQGDTQYF.

V usage is TRBV12-3 or TRBV12-4 and J usage is TRBJ2-1; D might be TRBD1 (6 bases). Trimming shortened V by 9 bases and J by 15 bases, and 21 bases separated the two germline ends. This CDR3 is 12 amino acids long. This CDR3 is CASSRDMGAVFF. CDR3 bases: TGTGCCAGTAGCAGGGACATGGGGGCGGTGTTCTTC.

The J gene is TRBJ2-5, the V gene TRBV5-6; the D call may be TRBD1 or TRBD2 (5 bases each). The CDR3 is 15 amino acids. V lost 0 bases and J 4 bases, leaving 13 bases between the germline ends. Germline assignment: CDR1 SGHDT and CDR2 YYEEEE. As DNA, the CDR3 is TGTGCCAGCAGCTTGGCCTTGGGGACGGGAGAGACCCAGTACTTC. Translated: CASSLALGTGETQYF.

As regards this clonotype: The CDR3 does not close with the conserved phenylalanine or tryptophan, likely indicating a read error. V is TRBV11-1 and J is TRBJ2-5; tentative D call: TRBD2 (5 bases). This CDR3 region has 13 residues. Per germline, CDR1 SGHAT and CDR2 FQDESV (reference sequence). The CDR3 loop is CPSSPSAEETQYS. The CDR3 DNA follows: TGTCCCAGCAGCCCCAGCGCGGAGGAGACACAGTACTCC.

V and J are TRBV4-1 and TRBJ2-7; no firm D call. CDR1 and CDR2 from the germline V gene are MGHRA and YSYEKL. The CDR3 consists of 13 residues. The CDR3 DNA sequence: TGCACCAGCAGCCAGCTAACAGACTACGAGCAGTACGTC. It specifies CTSSQLTDYEQYV.

Notes on this clonotype: A single base separates this from a much larger clone, so it may be a read error. The J gene is TRBJ2-7, the V gene TRBV5-6; D remains unclear. From germline, CDR1 is SGHDT and CDR2 YYEEEE. This CDR3 has 14 residues. CDR3 region: CASSLAPGSYVQYF. CDR3 DNA: TGTGCCAGCAGCTTGGCTCCGGGCTCCTACGTGCAGTACTTC.

A word on this clonotype: It may be a read error: a sequence one base away is much more abundant. The V and J genes are TRBV20-1 and TRBJ1-2, with D unclear. The length of the CDR3 is 14 residues. Germline values: CDR1 DFQATT, CDR2 SNEGSKA (reference sequence). Trimming cost V 3 bases and J 2 bases, with 13 bases left between them. The CDR3 nucleotides are TGCAGTGCTAGCGGTTCAGGTGGCAACTATGGCTACACCTTC. Translated, it gives CSASGSGGNYGYTF.

Remarks on this clonotype: A much larger clone is a single base away; this may be a read error. This CDR3 fails to terminate in the conserved phenylalanine or tryptophan, so it likely reflects a read error. J is TRBJ1-2 and V is TRBV6-5; TRBD1 might be the D (6 bases). The germline V and J ends were trimmed by 5 bases and 7 bases, with 14 bases remaining between them. Germline V gene sequence: CDR1 MNHEY, CDR2 SVGAGI. The CDR3 consists of 13 residues. The CDR3 loop reads CASSQNQGTGYTI. The DNA of the CDR3 is TGTGCCAGCAGTCAGAACCAGGGGACTGGCTACACCATC.

In its sample, this clonotype was seen many times. The chain joins TRBV6-1 to TRBJ2-2, with TRBD2 identical over 7 bases. Germline CDR1 is MNHNS and CDR2 is SASEGT. Trimming at V came to 8 bases and at J to 5 bases, leaving 11 bases not matched to a gene. This CDR3 contains 15 residues. CDR3 DNA: TGTGCCAGCCTTAGGAAACTAGCGAGAACCGGGGAGCTGTTTTTT. Protein: CASLRKLARTGELFF.

As concerns this clonotype: One end of the junction fails to match germline, which may point to a read error. This chain uses TRBV4-2 with TRBJ1-2; TRBD1 is a possible D gene (5 bases). Germline CDR1 is LGHNA and CDR2 is YNFKEQ. The CDR3 consists of 15 residues. The CDR3 sequence: CASSQEVAGQYDYSF. The CDR3 nucleotides are TGTGCCAGTAGCCAGGAAGTGGCAGGGCAATACGACTACTCCTTC.

J is TRBJ1-2 and V is TRBV29-1; 8 nucleotides agree with TRBD1. Germline CDR1 is SQVTM and CDR2 is ANQGSEA. CDR3 length equals 14 residues. V lost 3 bases, J lost 8 bases, and 11 bases stayed unmatched. The CDR3 is CSVDGDRGSEGYTF. The CDR3 nucleotides are TGCAGCGTTGATGGAGACAGGGGCAGTGAAGGCTACACCTTC.

This rearrangement joins TRBV30 to TRBJ1-3, with a possible D match to TRBD1 (6 bases). The germline V gene has CDR1 GTSNPN and CDR2 SVGIG (reference sequence). Trimming removed 3 bases at V and 0 bases at J, with 12 bases between. The length of the CDR3 is 15 residues. This chain's CDR3 is CAWSGQRSSGNTIYF. The CDR3 bases are TGTGCCTGGAGCGGACAGCGGAGCTCTGGAAACACCATATATTTT. Full variable domain (outside the CDR3, taken from reference TRBV30 and TRBJ1-3): SQTIHQWPATLVQPVGSPLSLECTVEGTSNPNLYWYRQAAGRGLQLLFYSVGIGQISSEVPQNLSASRPQDRQFILSSKKLLLSDSGFYLCAWSGQRSSGNTIYFGEGSWLTVV.

This clonotype was seen ten or more times. The chain uses TRBV4-1 and TRBJ1-4, with D uncertain. Trimming pared 4 bases from V and 2 bases from J, leaving 11 bases between. The CDR3 is 15 residues long. Germline V gene sequence: CDR1 MGHRA, CDR2 YSYEKL. CDR3 in amino acids: CASSRLTATNEKLFF. The CDR3 DNA follows: TGCGCCAGCAGCCGTCTGACTGCGACTAATGAAAAACTGTTTTTT.